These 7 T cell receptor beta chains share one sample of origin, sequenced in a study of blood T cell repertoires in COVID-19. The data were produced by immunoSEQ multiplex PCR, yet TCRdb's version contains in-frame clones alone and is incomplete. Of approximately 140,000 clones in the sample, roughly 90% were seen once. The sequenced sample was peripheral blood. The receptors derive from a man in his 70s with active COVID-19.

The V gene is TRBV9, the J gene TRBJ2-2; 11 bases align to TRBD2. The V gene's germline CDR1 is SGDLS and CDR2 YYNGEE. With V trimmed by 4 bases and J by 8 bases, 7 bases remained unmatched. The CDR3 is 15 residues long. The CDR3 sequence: CASSHTSGSAGELFF. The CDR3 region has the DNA TGTGCCAGCAGCCATACTAGCGGGAGCGCTGGGGAGCTGTTTTTT.

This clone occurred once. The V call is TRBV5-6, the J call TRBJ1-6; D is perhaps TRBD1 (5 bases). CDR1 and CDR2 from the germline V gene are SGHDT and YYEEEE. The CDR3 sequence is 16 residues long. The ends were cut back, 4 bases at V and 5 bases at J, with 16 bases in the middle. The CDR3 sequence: CASSADGGRDNSPLHF. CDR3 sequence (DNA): TGTGCCAGCAGCGCGGACGGGGGTAGAGATAATTCACCCCTCCACTTT. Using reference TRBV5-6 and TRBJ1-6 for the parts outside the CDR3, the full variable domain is DAGVTQSPTHLIKTRGQQVTLRCSPKSGHDTVSWYQQALGQGPQFIFQYYEEEERQRGNFPDRFSGHQFPNYSSELNVNALLLGDSALYLCASSADGGRDNSPLHFGNGTRLTVT.

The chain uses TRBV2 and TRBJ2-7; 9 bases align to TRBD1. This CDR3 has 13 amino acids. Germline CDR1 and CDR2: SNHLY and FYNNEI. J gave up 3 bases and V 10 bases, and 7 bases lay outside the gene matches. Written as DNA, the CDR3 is TGTGCCACCAGACAGGGGGTCGGCTACGAGCAGTACTTC. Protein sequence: CATRQGVGYEQYF.

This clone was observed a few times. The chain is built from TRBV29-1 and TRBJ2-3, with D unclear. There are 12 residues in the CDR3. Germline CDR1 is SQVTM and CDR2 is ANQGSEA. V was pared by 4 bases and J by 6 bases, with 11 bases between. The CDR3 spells CSVVDGVDTQYF. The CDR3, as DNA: TGCAGCGTTGTGGATGGAGTGGATACGCAGTATTTT.

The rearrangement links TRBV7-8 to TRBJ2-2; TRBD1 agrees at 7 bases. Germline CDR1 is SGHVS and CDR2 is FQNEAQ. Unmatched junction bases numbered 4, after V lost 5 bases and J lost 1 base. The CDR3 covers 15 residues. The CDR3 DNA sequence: TGTGCCAGCAGCCCCCAGGGGGTGAACACCGGGGAGCTGTTTTTT. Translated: CASSPQGVNTGELFF.

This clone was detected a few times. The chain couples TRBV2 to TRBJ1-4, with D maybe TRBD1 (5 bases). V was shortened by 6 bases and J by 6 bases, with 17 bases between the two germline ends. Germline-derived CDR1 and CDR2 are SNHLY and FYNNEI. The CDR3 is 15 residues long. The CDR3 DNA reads TGTGCCAGCAGCCCTAACCGGGGGGACCATGAAAAACTGTTTTTT. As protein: CASSPNRGDHEKLFF.

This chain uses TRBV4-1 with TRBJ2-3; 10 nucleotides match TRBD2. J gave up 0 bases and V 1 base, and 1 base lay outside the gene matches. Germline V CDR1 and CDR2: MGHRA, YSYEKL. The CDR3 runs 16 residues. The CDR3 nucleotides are TGCGCCAGCAGCCAAGTAGCGGGAGGCAGCACAGATACGCAGTATTTT. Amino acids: CASSQVAGGSTDTQYF.